This T cell receptor (beta chain) was sequenced during a study of HIV-infected patients and healthy controls. TCRdb recomputed calls from the 5' RACE reads with MiXCR, one row per CDR3 protein. There are about 67,000 distinct CDR3 sequences in the sample; about a sixth occur only once, and 4.5% to 7% lies in the top ten. Per germline, CDR1 DFQATT and CDR2 SNEGSKA (reference sequence). Trimming shortened V by 2 bases and J by 2 bases, and 9 bases separated the two germline ends. The CDR3 totals 13 residues. The rearrangement joins TRBV20-1 to TRBJ2-5, with no clear D. Input material: CD4+ T cells from blood. This sequence was found in a human donor in good health. CDR3 loop: CSARWHGQETQYF. CDR3 in DNA: TGCAGTGCTAGATGGCACGGACAAGAGACCCAGTACTTC.